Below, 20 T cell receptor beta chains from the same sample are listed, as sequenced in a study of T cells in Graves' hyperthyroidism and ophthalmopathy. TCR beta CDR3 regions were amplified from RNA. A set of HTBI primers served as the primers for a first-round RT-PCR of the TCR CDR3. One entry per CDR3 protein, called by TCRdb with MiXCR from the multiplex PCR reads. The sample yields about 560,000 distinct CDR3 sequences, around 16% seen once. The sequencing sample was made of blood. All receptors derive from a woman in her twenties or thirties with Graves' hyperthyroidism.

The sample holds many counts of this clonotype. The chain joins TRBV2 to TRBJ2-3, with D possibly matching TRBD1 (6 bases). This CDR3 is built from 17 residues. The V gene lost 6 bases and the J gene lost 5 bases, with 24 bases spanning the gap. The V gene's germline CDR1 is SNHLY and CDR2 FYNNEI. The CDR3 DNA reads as TGTGCCAGCAGAACCGGCAGGGGCACTCACAATTTAGATACGCAGTATTTT. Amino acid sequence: CASRTGRGTHNLDTQYF.

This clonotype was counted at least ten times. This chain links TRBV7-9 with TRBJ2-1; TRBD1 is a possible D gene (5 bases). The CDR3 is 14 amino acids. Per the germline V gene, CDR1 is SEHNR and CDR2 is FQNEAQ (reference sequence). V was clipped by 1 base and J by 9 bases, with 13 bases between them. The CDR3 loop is CASSLEAGLSEQFF. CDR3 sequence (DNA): TGTGCCAGCAGCTTAGAGGCAGGGTTAAGTGAGCAGTTCTTC.

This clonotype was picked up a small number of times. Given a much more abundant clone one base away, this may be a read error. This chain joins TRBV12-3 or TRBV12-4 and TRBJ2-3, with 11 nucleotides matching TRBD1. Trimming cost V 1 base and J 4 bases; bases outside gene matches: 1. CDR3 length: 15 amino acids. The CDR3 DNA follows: TGTGCCAGCAGTTTAGGGACAGGGGGCCCAGATACGCAGTATTTT. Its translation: CASSLGTGGPDTQYF.

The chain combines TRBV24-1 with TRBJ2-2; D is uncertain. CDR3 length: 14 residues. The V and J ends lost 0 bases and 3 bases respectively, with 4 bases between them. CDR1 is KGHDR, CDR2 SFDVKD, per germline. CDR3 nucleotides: TGTGCCACCAGTGATTTGCCCTACACCGGGGAGCTGTTTTTT. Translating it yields CATSDLPYTGELFF.

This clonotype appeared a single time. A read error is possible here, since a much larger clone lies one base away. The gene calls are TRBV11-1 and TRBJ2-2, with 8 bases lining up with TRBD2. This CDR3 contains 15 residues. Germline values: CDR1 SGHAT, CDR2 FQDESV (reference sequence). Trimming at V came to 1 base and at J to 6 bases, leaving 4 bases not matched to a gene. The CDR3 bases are TGTGCCAGCAGCTTAGTAGGTAGCGGGGCCGGGGAGCTGTTTTTT. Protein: CASSLVGSGAGELFF.

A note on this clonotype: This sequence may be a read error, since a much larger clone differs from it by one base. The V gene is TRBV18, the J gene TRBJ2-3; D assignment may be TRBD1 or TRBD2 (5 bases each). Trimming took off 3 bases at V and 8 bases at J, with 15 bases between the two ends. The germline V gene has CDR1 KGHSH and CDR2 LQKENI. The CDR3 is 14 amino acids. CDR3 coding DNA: TGTGCCAGCTCACCCGCAGGGTTTGGAGGTACGCAGTATTTT. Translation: CASSPAGFGGTQYF.

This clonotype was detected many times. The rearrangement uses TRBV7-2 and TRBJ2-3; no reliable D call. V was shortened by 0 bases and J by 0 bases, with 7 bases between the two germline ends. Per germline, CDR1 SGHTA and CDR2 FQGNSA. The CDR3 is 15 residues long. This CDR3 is CASSLAVRSTDTQYF. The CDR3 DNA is TGTGCCAGCAGCTTAGCAGTTCGGAGCACAGATACGCAGTATTTT.

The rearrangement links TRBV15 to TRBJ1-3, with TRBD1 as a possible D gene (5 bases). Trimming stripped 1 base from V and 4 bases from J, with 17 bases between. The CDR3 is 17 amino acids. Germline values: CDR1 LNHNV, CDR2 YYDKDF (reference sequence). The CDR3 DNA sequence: TGTGCCACCAGCAGAGTCCCGTCGGGGGGGTACGGAAACACCATATATTTT. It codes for CATSRVPSGGYGNTIYF. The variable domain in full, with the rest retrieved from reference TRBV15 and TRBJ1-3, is DAMVIQNPRYQVTQFGKPVTLSCSQTLNHNVMYWYQQKSSQAPKLLFHYYDKDFNNEADTPDNFQSRRPNTSFCFLDIRSPGLGDTAMYLCATSRVPSGGYGNTIYFGEGSWLTVV.

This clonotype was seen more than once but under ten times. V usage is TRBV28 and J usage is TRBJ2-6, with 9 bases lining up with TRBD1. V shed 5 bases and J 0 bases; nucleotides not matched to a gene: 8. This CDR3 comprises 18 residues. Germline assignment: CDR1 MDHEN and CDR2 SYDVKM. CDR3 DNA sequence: TGTGCCAGCAGTGAGCCGGGACAGGGAATCTCTGGGGCCAACGTCCTGACTTTC. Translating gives CASSEPGQGISGANVLTF.

As DNA, the CDR3 is TGTGCCAGCAGCCCCGTAATAGCGGGAGGGGAGACCCAGTACTTC. This sequence encodes CASSPVIAGGETQYF. V usage is TRBV11-2 and J usage is TRBJ2-5; 11 bases are a match to TRBD2. The V gene end was trimmed by 5 bases and the J gene end by 5 bases; junction bases not matched to a gene: 7. CDR3 length: 15 residues. Germline CDR1 SGHAT, CDR2 FQNNGV.

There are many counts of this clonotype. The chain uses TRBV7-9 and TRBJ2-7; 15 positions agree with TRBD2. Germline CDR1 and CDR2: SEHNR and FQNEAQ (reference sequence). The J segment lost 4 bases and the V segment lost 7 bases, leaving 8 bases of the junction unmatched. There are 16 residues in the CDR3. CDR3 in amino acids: CASTGLAGGPGYEQYF. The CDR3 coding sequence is TGTGCCAGCACCGGACTAGCGGGAGGGCCCGGGTACGAGCAGTACTTC.

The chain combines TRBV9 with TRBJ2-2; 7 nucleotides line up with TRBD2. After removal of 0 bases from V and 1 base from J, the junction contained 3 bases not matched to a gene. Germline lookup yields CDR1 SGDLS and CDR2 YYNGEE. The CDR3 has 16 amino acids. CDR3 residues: CASSVGGRVNTGELFF. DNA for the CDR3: TGTGCCAGCAGCGTAGGGGGGAGGGTGAACACCGGGGAGCTGTTTTTT.

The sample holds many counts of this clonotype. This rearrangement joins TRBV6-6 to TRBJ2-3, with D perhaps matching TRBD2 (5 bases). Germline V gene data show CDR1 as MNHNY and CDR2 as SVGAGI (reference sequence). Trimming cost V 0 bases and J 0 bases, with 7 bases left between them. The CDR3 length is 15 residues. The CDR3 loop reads CASSYSGESTDTQYF. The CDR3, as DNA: TGTGCCAGCAGTTACTCCGGGGAAAGCACAGATACGCAGTATTTT.

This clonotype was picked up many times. For the CDR3, the DNA is TGTGCCAGCAGTCCAATAGCGGGAGCCCCCAACAATGAGCAGTTCTTC. This translates into CASSPIAGAPNNEQFF. The rearrangement joins TRBV27 to TRBJ2-1, with 9 bases fitting TRBD2. V dropped 5 bases and J dropped 5; count of bases not matched to a gene: 10. CDR3 length equals 16 residues. CDR1 and CDR2 (germline): MNHEY, SMNVEV (reference sequence).

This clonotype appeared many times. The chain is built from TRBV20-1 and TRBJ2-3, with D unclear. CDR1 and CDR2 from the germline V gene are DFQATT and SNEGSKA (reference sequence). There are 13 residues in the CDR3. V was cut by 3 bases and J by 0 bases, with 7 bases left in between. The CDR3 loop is CSASPASTDTQYF. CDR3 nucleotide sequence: TGCAGTGCTAGTCCGGCTAGCACAGATACGCAGTATTTT.

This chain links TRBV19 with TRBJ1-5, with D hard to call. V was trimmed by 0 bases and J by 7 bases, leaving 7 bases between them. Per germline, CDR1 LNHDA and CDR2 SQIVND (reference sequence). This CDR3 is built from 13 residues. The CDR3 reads CASSIDGLQPQHF. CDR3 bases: TGTGCCAGTAGTATAGATGGATTACAGCCCCAGCATTTT.

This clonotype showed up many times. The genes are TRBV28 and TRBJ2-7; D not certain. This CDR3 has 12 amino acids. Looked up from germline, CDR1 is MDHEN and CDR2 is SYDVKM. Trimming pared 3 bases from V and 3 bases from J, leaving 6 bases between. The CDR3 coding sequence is TGTGCCAGCAGTTTTAGGGACTACGAGCAGTACTTC. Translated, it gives CASSFRDYEQYF.

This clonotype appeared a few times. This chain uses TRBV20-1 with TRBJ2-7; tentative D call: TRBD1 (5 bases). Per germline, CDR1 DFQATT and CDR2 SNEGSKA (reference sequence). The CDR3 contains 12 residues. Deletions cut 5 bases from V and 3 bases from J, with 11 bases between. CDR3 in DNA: TGCAGTGCTGGGCGGCAGGGCTACGAGCAGTACTTC. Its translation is CSAGRQGYEQYF.

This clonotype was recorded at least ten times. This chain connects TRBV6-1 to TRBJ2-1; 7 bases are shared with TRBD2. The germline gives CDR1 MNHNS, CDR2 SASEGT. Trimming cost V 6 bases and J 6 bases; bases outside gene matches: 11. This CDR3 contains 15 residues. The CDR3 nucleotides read TGTGCCAGCAGCTACCGACTAGCCGGAATCAATGAGCAGTTCTTC. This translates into CASSYRLAGINEQFF.

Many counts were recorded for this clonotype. CDR3 nucleotide sequence: TGTGCCAGCAGTGGATTAGAGTTGCAGGTCGTGGAGACCCAGTACTTC. It specifies CASSGLELQVVETQYF. The chain is built from TRBV6-1 and TRBJ2-5; D gene uncertain. The CDR3 is made up of 16 amino acids. V lost 4 bases and J lost 5, with 20 bases in between. The germline V gene encodes CDR1 MNHNS and CDR2 SASEGT.